The sequence of this T cell receptor beta chain was determined in a study of blood T cell repertoires in COVID-19. Across the whole study: PBMCs, B-cell-depleted T cells, or T cells were the source of the cDNA or gDNA that made up the material.

In the study's own analysis: By means of reference gene primer amplification, nucleated cell counts were estimated. Produced via immunoSEQ multiplex PCR; TCRdb's table is partial and in-frame only. The DNA was the basis for D and trimming; V, J and clone size are from that table. The table shows 470,000 or so clones, with approximately 85% occurring only once. In this sample, this clone turned up once. Germline CDR1 and CDR2: SGHTA and FQGNSA. The CDR3 has 17 residues. With V trimmed by 5 bases and J by 1 base, 11 bases remained unmatched. The receptor was derived from a human donor in a cohort sampled during active COVID-19. The sequenced sample consisted of peripheral blood. The rearrangement uses TRBV7-2 and TRBJ1-5, with 7 bases that match TRBD1. The CDR3 nucleotides are TGTGCCAGCAGCCCGAGGGACAGTAGGTTGAGCAATCAGCCCCAGCATTTT. Translating gives CASSPRDSRLSNQPQHF.